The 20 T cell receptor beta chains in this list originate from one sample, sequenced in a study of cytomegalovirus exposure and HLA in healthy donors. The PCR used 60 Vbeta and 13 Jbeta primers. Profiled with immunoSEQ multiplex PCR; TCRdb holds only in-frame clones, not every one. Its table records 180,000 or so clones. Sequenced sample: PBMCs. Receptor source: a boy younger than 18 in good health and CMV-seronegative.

The CDR3 DNA follows: TGTGCCTGGGGCAAACAGGTAGACGACACTGAAGCTTTCTTT. Encoded protein: CAWGKQVDDTEAFF. This chain uses TRBV30 with TRBJ1-1; maybe TRBD1 (5 bases). This CDR3 region has 14 residues. V was cut by 5 bases and J by 3 bases, with 16 bases left in between. The V gene's germline CDR1 is GTSNPN and CDR2 SVGIG (reference sequence).

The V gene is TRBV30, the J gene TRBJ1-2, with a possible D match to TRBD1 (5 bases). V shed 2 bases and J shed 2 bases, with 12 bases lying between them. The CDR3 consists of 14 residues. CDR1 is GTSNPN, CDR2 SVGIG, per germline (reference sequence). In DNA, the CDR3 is TGTGCCTGGAGTAACGGAGCAGGGAACTATGGCTACACCTTC. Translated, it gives CAWSNGAGNYGYTF.

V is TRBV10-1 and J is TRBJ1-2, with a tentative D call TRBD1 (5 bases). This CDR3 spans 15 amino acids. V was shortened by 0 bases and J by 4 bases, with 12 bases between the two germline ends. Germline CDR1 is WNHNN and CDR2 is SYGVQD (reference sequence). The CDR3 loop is CASSESKTGVYGYTF. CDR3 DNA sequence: TGCGCCAGCAGTGAGTCGAAAACAGGCGTCTATGGCTACACCTTC.

CDR3 sequence: CASSETGETQYF. DNA of the CDR3: TGTGCCAGCAGCGAAACGGGGGAGACCCAGTACTTC. This chain links TRBV11-2 with TRBJ2-5; D possibly corresponds to TRBD2 (5 bases). Trimming took off 5 bases at V and 5 bases at J, with 9 bases between the two ends. The germline V gene encodes CDR1 SGHAT and CDR2 FQNNGV. The CDR3 is 12 residues long. Looking up the rest from reference TRBV11-2 and TRBJ2-5 gives the full variable domain: EAGVAQSPRYKIIEKRQSVAFWCNPISGHATLYWYQQILGQGPKLLIQFQNNGVVDDSQLPKDRFSAERLKGVDSTLKIQPAKLEDSAVYLCASSETGETQYFGPGTRLLVL.

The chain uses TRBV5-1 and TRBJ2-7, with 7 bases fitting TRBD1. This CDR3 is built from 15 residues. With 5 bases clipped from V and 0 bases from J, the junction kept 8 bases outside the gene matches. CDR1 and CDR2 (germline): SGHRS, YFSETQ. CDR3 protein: CASRFDRASSYEQYF. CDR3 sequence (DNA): TGCGCCAGCAGATTTGACAGGGCATCCTCCTACGAGCAGTACTTC.

The DNA of the CDR3 is TGTGCCACCTCAGGGGGAGGCACTGAAGCTTTCTTT. It is translated as CATSGGGTEAFF. The chain employs TRBV30 and TRBJ1-1; 7 bases are a match to TRBD1. Trimming at V came to 8 bases and at J to 4 bases, leaving 7 bases not matched to a gene. Germline assignment: CDR1 GTSNPN and CDR2 SVGIG (reference sequence). CDR3 size: 12 residues.

CDR3 coding DNA: TGCGCCAGCAGCCCCCAGTCAAGCGGGGCCTCCTACGAGCAGTACTTC. Its protein is CASSPQSSGASYEQYF. The gene calls are TRBV5-1 and TRBJ2-7, with 7 nucleotides matching TRBD2. Trimming at V came to 4 bases and at J to 0 bases, leaving 10 bases not matched to a gene. The CDR3 extends over 16 amino acids. Per the germline V gene, CDR1 is SGHRS and CDR2 is YFSETQ.

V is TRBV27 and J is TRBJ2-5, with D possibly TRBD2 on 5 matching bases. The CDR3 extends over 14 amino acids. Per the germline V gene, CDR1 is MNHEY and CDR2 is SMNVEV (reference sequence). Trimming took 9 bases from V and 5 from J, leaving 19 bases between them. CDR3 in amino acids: CASSRTDLLETQYF. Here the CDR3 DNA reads TGTGCCAGTTCTCGGACTGACCTCCTGGAGACCCAGTACTTC.

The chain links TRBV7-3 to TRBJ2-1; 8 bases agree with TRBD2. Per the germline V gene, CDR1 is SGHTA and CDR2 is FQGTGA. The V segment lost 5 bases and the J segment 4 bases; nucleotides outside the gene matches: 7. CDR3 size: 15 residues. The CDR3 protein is CASSRQSGGYNEQFF. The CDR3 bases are TGTGCCAGCAGCCGACAGTCGGGGGGGTACAATGAGCAGTTCTTC.

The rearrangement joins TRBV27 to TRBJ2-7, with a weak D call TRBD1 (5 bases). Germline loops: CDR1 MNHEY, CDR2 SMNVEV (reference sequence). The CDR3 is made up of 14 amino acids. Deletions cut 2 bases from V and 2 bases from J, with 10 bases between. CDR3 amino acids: CASSLQGLPYEQYF. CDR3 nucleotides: TGTGCCAGCAGTTTACAGGGCCTGCCCTACGAGCAGTACTTC.

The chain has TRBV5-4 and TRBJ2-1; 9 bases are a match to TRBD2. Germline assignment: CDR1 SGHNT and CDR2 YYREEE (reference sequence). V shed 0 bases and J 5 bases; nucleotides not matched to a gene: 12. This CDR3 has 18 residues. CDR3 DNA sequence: TGTGCCAGCAGCTTGGGCGGGGGGGCCTCTCTAATCCACAATGAGCAGTTCTTC. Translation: CASSLGGGASLIHNEQFF.

CDR3 sequence reads: CASSQGSSYEQYF. The CDR3 DNA reads as TGTGCCAGCAGCCAAGGGAGCTCCTACGAGCAGTACTTC. The chain recombines TRBV4-2 with TRBJ2-7; D is undetermined. The germline CDR1 and CDR2 sequences are LGHNA and YNFKEQ. Trimming took off 1 base at V and 0 bases at J, with 4 bases between the two ends. CDR3 length: 13 amino acids.

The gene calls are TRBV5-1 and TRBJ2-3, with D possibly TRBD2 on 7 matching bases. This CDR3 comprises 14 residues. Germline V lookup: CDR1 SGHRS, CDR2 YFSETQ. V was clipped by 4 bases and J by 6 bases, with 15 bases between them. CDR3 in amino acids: CASSPGGGLDTQYF. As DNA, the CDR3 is TGCGCCAGCAGCCCTGGGGGGGGCTTGGATACGCAGTATTTT.

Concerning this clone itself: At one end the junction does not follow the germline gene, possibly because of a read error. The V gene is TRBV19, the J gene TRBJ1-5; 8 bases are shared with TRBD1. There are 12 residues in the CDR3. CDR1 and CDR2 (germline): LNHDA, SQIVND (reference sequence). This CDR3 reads CASSIARDRRVW. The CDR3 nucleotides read TGTGCCAGTAGTATAGCCCGGGACAGGAGGGTTTGG.

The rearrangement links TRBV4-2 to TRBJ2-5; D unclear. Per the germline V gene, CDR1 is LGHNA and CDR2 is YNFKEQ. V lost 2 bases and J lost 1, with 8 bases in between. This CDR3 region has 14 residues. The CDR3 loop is CASSQPGSQETQYF. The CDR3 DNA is TGTGCCAGCAGCCAACCCGGGTCCCAAGAGACCCAGTACTTC.

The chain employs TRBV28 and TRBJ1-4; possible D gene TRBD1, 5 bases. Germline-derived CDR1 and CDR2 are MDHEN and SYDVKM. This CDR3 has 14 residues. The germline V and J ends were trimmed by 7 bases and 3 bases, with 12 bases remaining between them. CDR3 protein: CASTLGLPNEKLFF. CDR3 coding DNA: TGTGCCAGCACCCTGGGACTGCCTAATGAAAAACTGTTTTTT.

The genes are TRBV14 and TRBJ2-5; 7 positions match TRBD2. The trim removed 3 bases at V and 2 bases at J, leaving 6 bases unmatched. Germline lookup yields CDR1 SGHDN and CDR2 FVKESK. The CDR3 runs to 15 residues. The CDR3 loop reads CASSQPAGPQETQYF. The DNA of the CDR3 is TGTGCCAGCAGCCAGCCAGCGGGGCCACAAGAGACCCAGTACTTC. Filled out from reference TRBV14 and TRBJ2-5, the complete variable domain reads EAGVTQFPSHSVIEKGQTVTLRCDPISGHDNLYWYRRVMGKEIKFLLHFVKESKQDESGMPNNRFLAERTGGTYSTLKVQPAELEDSGVYFCASSQPAGPQETQYFGPGTRLLVL.

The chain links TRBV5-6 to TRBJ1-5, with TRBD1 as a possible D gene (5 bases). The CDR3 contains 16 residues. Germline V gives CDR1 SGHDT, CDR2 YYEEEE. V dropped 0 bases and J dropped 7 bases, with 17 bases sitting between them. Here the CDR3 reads CASSLVDSLEGQPQHF. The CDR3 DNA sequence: TGTGCCAGCAGCTTGGTCGATTCACTGGAGGGGCAGCCCCAGCATTTT.

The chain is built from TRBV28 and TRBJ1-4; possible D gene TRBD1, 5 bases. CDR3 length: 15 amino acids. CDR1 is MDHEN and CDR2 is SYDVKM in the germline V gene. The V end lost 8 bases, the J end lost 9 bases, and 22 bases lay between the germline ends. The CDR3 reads CASSAWRQGFQKLFF. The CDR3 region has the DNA TGTGCCAGCTCTGCTTGGCGGCAGGGTTTCCAAAAACTGTTTTTT.

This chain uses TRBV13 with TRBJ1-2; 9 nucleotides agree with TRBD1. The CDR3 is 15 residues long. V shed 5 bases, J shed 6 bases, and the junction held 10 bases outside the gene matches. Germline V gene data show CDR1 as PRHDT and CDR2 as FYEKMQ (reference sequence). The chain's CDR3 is CASSVRQGEIDGYTF. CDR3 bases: TGTGCCAGCAGCGTCCGACAGGGGGAAATCGATGGCTACACCTTC.